The 26 T cell receptor beta chains listed next were all sequenced from one sample in a study of shared clonotypes between healthy human individuals. TCRdb's table, derived via immunoSEQ multiplex PCR, lists solely in-frame clones and lacks some. The sample has approximately 1,500,000 clones, 95% to 99% seen once. Sequencing input: naive CD4+ T cells sorted from blood. Subset specified: CD45RA+ positively selected. The source of these receptors is a man aged 25-40 years in good health.

A single count supports this clone. The rearrangement uses TRBV10-2 and TRBJ2-1; 8 nucleotides agree with TRBD2. J was trimmed by 3 bases and V by 6 bases; bases with no gene match: 1. The CDR3 loop spans 13 amino acids. Looked up from germline, CDR1 is WSHSY and CDR2 is SAAADI. CDR3 bases: TGCGCCAGCAGGAGCGGGAGCTACAATGAGCAGTTCTTC. As protein: CASRSGSYNEQFF.

The rearrangement uses TRBV29-1 and TRBJ2-7, with D hard to call. V was clipped by 7 bases and J by 7 bases, with 11 bases between them. The germline V gene has CDR1 SQVTM and CDR2 ANQGSEA. This CDR3 comprises 10 residues. The CDR3 protein is CSAVGEEQYF. DNA for the CDR3: TGCAGCGCCGTGGGTGAGGAGCAGTACTTC.

The rearrangement links TRBV9 to TRBJ2-1, with TRBD2 identical over 9 bases. The CDR3 runs to 13 residues. Germline assignment: CDR1 SGDLS and CDR2 YYNGEE. The V segment lost 3 bases and the J segment 9 bases; nucleotides outside the gene matches: 4. CDR3 bases: TGTGCCAGCAGCGGACTAGCGGTCGGTGAGCAGTTCTTC. Translated: CASSGLAVGEQFF.

The J gene is TRBJ2-7, the V gene TRBV5-4; 12 nucleotides agree with TRBD2. After removal of 9 bases from V and 7 bases from J, the junction contained 8 bases not matched to a gene. There are 13 residues in the CDR3. From germline, CDR1 is SGHNT and CDR2 YYREEE (reference sequence). The CDR3 DNA is TGTGCCATGACGCTAGCGGGAGGGGGTGAGCAGTACTTC. Amino acids: CAMTLAGGGEQYF.

J is TRBJ2-7 and V is TRBV18; 9 bases agree with TRBD1. The CDR3 covers 14 residues. CDR1 KGHSH and CDR2 LQKENI come from the germline V gene. V trimming: 4 bases; J trimming: 3 bases; junction bases outside the gene matches: 4. This chain's CDR3 is CASSLTGGFYEQYF. The DNA for the CDR3 is TGTGCCAGCTCACTAACAGGGGGCTTCTACGAGCAGTACTTC.

The rearrangement joins TRBV25-1 to TRBJ2-1; TRBD1 matches 8 bases. Germline V gene lookup returns CDR1 MGHDK and CDR2 SYGVNS. This CDR3 spans 13 amino acids. With V trimmed by 7 bases and J by 6 bases, 5 bases remained unmatched. CDR3 region: CASTLTGANEQFF. CDR3 bases: TGTGCCAGCACCCTGACAGGGGCCAATGAGCAGTTCTTC.

The rearrangement links TRBV7-2 to TRBJ2-3; 8 positions agree with TRBD1. V trimming: 5 bases; J trimming: 1 base; junction bases outside the gene matches: 5. The germline gives CDR1 SGHTA, CDR2 FQGNSA. The CDR3 is 15 amino acids. CDR3 protein: CASSLGTGRTDTQYF. CDR3 nucleotide sequence: TGTGCCAGCAGCCTCGGGACAGGACGCACAGATACGCAGTATTTT.

The chain couples TRBV20-1 to TRBJ2-5; D unclear. Germline V CDR1 and CDR2: DFQATT, SNEGSKA (reference sequence). V gave up 5 bases and J gave up 5 bases, with 6 bases separating them. The CDR3 length is 10 residues. CDR3 loop: CSAFGETQYF. In DNA form, the CDR3 reads TGCAGTGCTTTCGGGGAGACCCAGTACTTC.

This chain joins TRBV10-3 and TRBJ2-3, with D possibly being TRBD1 or TRBD2 (5 bases each). The CDR3 runs 18 residues. CDR1 is ENHRY and CDR2 is SYGVKD in the germline V gene. Deletions cut 2 bases from V and 3 bases from J, with 21 bases between. As DNA, the CDR3 is TGTGCCATCAGTGAGCCTCCCGGCAGGGAGCGAGGGACAGATACGCAGTATTTT. Its translation is CAISEPPGRERGTDTQYF.

The CDR3 DNA is TGCGCCAGCAGCTACGGGACCGCACAGTCCTACAATGAGCAGTTCTTC. Its protein product is CASSYGTAQSYNEQFF. This chain joins TRBV5-1 and TRBJ2-1, with D tentatively TRBD1 or TRBD2 (5 bases each). Germline V gene data show CDR1 as SGHRS and CDR2 as YFSETQ. The CDR3 consists of 16 residues. Between the trimmed V and J ends, which lost 3 bases and 1 base, there was a span of 14 bases. The full variable domain, completed using reference TRBV5-1 and TRBJ2-1, is KAGVTQTPRYLIKTRGQQVTLSCSPISGHRSVSWYQQTPGQGLQFLFEYFSETQRNKGNFPGRFSGRQFSNSRSEMNVSTLELGDSALYLCASSYGTAQSYNEQFFGPGTRLTVL.

The chain is built from TRBV18 and TRBJ2-3; TRBD2 matches at 14 bases. The length of the CDR3 is 20 residues. The V gene end was trimmed by 3 bases and the J gene end by 3 bases; junction bases not matched to a gene: 14. CDR1 is KGHSH and CDR2 is LQKENI in the germline V gene. CDR3 sequence (DNA): TGTGCCAGCTCACCTATCTCGACTAGCGGGAGGGCATTCGGGACAGATACGCAGTATTTT. Translated: CASSPISTSGRAFGTDTQYF. Supplemented by reference TRBV18 and TRBJ2-3, the full variable domain reads NAGVMQNPRHLVRRRGQEARLRCSPMKGHSHVYWYRQLPEEGLKFMVYLQKENIIDESGMPKERFSAEFPKEGPSILRIQQVVRGDSAAYFCASSPISTSGRAFGTDTQYFGPGTRLTVL.

Turning to this clone: At the DNA level, this CDR3 is encoded by other sequences in the same sample as well. This sequence joins TRBV2 and TRBJ2-7, with 10 bases matching TRBD1. V lost 6 bases to trimming and J lost 6 bases; unmatched junction nucleotides: 5. The CDR3 extends over 13 amino acids. Germline V CDR1 and CDR2: SNHLY, FYNNEI. Here the CDR3 DNA reads TGTGCCAGCAGCCGGGACAGGGGTGGCGAGCAGTACTTC. Its translation is CASSRDRGGEQYF.

The chain recombines TRBV7-2 with TRBJ2-6; TRBD2 agrees at 7 bases. Trimming removed 3 bases from V and 1 base from J; junction bases left unmatched: 12. Per the germline V gene, CDR1 is SGHTA and CDR2 is FQGNSA. The length of the CDR3 is 19 residues. In DNA form, the CDR3 reads TGTGCCAGCAGCTTTGGCGGGAGCGGGACGAATTCTGGGGCCAACGTCCTGACTTTC. It yields the protein CASSFGGSGTNSGANVLTF.

The rearrangement joins TRBV4-3 to TRBJ2-1; 7 nucleotides match TRBD2. V shed 0 bases, J shed 4 bases, and the junction held 6 bases outside the gene matches. CDR3 length: 16 amino acids. Per germline, CDR1 LGHNA and CDR2 YSLEER. CDR3 protein: CASSQDGRERYNEQFF. The CDR3 nucleotides are TGCGCCAGCAGCCAAGATGGGCGGGAGAGGTACAATGAGCAGTTCTTC.

On this clone itself: The identical CDR3 is also encoded by other nucleotide sequences in the sample. The chain joins TRBV7-2 to TRBJ1-5; no clear D. The CDR3 totals 13 residues. Deletions cut 3 bases from V and 6 bases from J, with 9 bases between. The germline V gene has CDR1 SGHTA and CDR2 FQGNSA. The CDR3 reads CASSLSEVQPQHF. As DNA, the CDR3 is TGTGCCAGCAGCTTGTCAGAGGTTCAGCCCCAGCATTTT.

This clone is a singleton in its sample. The chain combines TRBV5-4 with TRBJ1-1; maybe TRBD1 (5 bases). This CDR3 comprises 15 residues. Deletions cut 0 bases from V and 0 bases from J, with 9 bases between. The germline gives CDR1 SGHNT, CDR2 YYREEE (reference sequence). The CDR3 DNA is TGTGCCAGCAGCTTGGGGACACACATGAACACTGAAGCTTTCTTT. Encoded protein: CASSLGTHMNTEAFF.

Turning to this clone: Other DNA variants within this sample encode the same CDR3. The rearrangement links TRBV18 to TRBJ1-3; D call uncertain. The V gene lost 1 base and the J gene lost 0 bases, with 4 bases spanning the gap. Germline V gene sequence: CDR1 KGHSH, CDR2 LQKENI. The CDR3 has 14 amino acids. CDR3 coding DNA: TGTGCCAGCTCACCACGCGTCTCTGGAAACACCATATATTTT. Its translation is CASSPRVSGNTIYF.

As for this clone: Other nucleotide sequences in the sample specify the same CDR3. The V and J genes are TRBV28 and TRBJ2-7; D gene unclear. The CDR3 runs to 11 residues. Germline lookup yields CDR1 MDHEN and CDR2 SYDVKM. With 5 bases removed from V and 4 bases from J, the gap between germline ends came to 6 bases. The CDR3 DNA is TGTGCCAGCAGTCTGACATACGAGCAGTACTTC. Residues: CASSLTYEQYF.

The chain links TRBV28 to TRBJ1-3; no firm D call. The CDR3 is 15 residues long. CDR1 MDHEN and CDR2 SYDVKM come from the germline V gene. Trimming left V 6 bases short and J 2 bases short, with 14 bases between. The DNA for the CDR3 is TGTGCCAGCAGCACACCGGGGAGAGCTGGAAACACCATATATTTT. Protein: CASSTPGRAGNTIYF.

This clone has just one count. Other DNA sequences in this specimen translate into the identical CDR3. This chain joins TRBV5-1 and TRBJ2-5, with D tentatively TRBD2 (5 bases). Trimming stripped 0 bases from V and 2 bases from J, with 8 bases between. Germline CDR1 and CDR2: SGHRS and YFSETQ. CDR3 length equals 14 residues. CDR3 sequence: CASSLGSGQETQYF. The CDR3 DNA sequence: TGCGCCAGCAGCTTGGGTTCGGGACAAGAGACCCAGTACTTC.

The gene calls are TRBV5-4 and TRBJ2-3; D ambiguous. Germline V gene lookup returns CDR1 SGHNT and CDR2 YYREEE (reference sequence). CDR3 length equals 14 residues. V was cut by 2 bases and J by 0 bases, with 7 bases left in between. The CDR3 sequence: CASSFWSSTDTQYF. Here the CDR3 DNA reads TGTGCCAGCAGCTTTTGGAGTAGCACAGATACGCAGTATTTT.

The chain is built from TRBV7-6 and TRBJ2-2; D is possibly TRBD2 (6 bases). Germline assignment: CDR1 SGHVS and CDR2 FNYEAQ. This CDR3 has 15 amino acids. Trimming shortened V by 0 bases and J by 4 bases, and 9 bases separated the two germline ends. The CDR3 DNA reads TGTGCCAGCAGCTTAGCTAGCGGAGTCACCGGGGAGCTGTTTTTT. Amino acid sequence: CASSLASGVTGELFF.

The chain links TRBV11-2 to TRBJ2-7; TRBD1 matches 8 bases. This CDR3 region has 16 residues. Looked up from germline, CDR1 is SGHAT and CDR2 is FQNNGV. J lost 6 bases, V lost 4 bases, and 14 bases had no gene match. CDR3 sequence: CASSYRGRTGFGEQYF. In DNA, the CDR3 is TGTGCCAGCAGCTACAGAGGCCGGACAGGGTTTGGCGAGCAGTACTTC.

The V and J genes are TRBV7-9 and TRBJ1-1; D gene uncertain. In germline, CDR1 is SEHNR, CDR2 FQNEAQ (reference sequence). V lost 8 bases to trimming and J lost 2 bases, with 6 bases between them. The CDR3 has 11 residues. CDR3 protein: CASGSNTEAFF. CDR3 DNA sequence: TGTGCCAGCGGAAGCAACACTGAAGCTTTCTTT.

The gene calls are TRBV27 and TRBJ2-1; D is uncertain. CDR3 length equals 14 residues. Germline V lookup: CDR1 MNHEY, CDR2 SMNVEV (reference sequence). V lost 5 bases, J lost 4 bases, and 12 bases lay in between. The CDR3 DNA is TGTGCCAGCAGTCCCTCGGAAGTATACAATGAGCAGTTCTTC. It encodes CASSPSEVYNEQFF.

This chain links TRBV6-5 with TRBJ2-5; the match to TRBD2 covers 7 bases. CDR3 length: 15 amino acids. CDR1 and CDR2 from the germline V gene are MNHEY and SVGAGI. J gave up 2 bases and V 0 bases, and 3 bases lay outside the gene matches. The CDR3 DNA reads as TGTGCCAGCAGTTACTCCACTAGCGATCAAGAGACCCAGTACTTC. Translation gives CASSYSTSDQETQYF.